This T cell receptor beta chain originates from a study of blood T cell repertoires in COVID-19. On the study more broadly: COVID-19 samples from acute and convalescent phases originated in the United States, Italy and Spain. From T cells, B-cell-depleted T cells, or PBMCs came the material, which was cDNA or gDNA.

This clone was picked up a small number of times. This CDR3 region has 13 residues. Germline-derived CDR1 and CDR2 are SNHLY and FYNNEI. Deletions cut 5 bases from V and 1 base from J, with 8 bases between. Authors' analysis steps: How many nucleated cells were present was estimated from reference gene primer amplification. TCRdb keeps only in-frame clones here, not all; method: immunoSEQ multiplex PCR. The DNA was the basis for D and trimming; V, J and clone size are from that table. In the table there are fewer than 250,000 clones, 70% to 85% of which are singletons. Material for sequencing was PBMCs or T cells enriched from blood (not recorded which). This sequence originates from a woman aged 30 to 39 who had recovered from COVID-19. The chain uses TRBV2 and TRBJ1-1; tentative D call: TRBD1 (6 bases). The CDR3 DNA is TGTGCCAGCAGTAAACAGGGGAACACTGAAGCTTTCTTT. This translates into CASSKQGNTEAFF.